A single sample is the source of the 17 T cell receptor beta chains below, sequenced in a study of T cells in narcolepsy. The table came from immunoSEQ multiplex PCR; TCRdb's copy has only in-frame clones and leaves some out. The table has tens of thousands of clones, approximately 84% seen once. The sample consisted of CD45RA- memory CD4+ T cells from PBMCs. These receptors were obtained from a human donor with narcolepsy.

V is TRBV6-5 and J is TRBJ1-2; D call uncertain. Germline V gene data show CDR1 as MNHEY and CDR2 as SVGAGI. CDR3 length: 13 amino acids. V was pared by 4 bases and J by 5 bases, with 11 bases between. In nucleotides, the CDR3 is TGTGCCAGCAGTTCAAACCCACAGTATGGCTACACCTTC. The encoded protein is CASSSNPQYGYTF.

The chain joins TRBV19 to TRBJ2-3, with TRBD2 matching over 10 bases. J lost 2 bases, V lost 1 base, and 6 bases had no gene match. There are 17 residues in the CDR3. Looked up from germline, CDR1 is LNHDA and CDR2 is SQIVND (reference sequence). The CDR3 bases are TGTGCCAGTAGTATAGGGGCTAGCGGGGGCCACACAGATACGCAGTATTTT. As protein: CASSIGASGGHTDTQYF.

This clone was counted once. The chain carries TRBV7-3 and TRBJ1-6; D gene unclear. The CDR3 totals 12 residues. Trimming removed 2 bases at V and 10 bases at J, with 6 bases between. Germline-derived CDR1 and CDR2 are SGHTA and FQGTGA. CDR3 nucleotide sequence: TGTGCCAGCAGCTTATTCCCCTCACCCCTCCACTTT. Encoded protein: CASSLFPSPLHF.

A single count supports this clone. The CDR3, as DNA: TGTGCCAGCAGTTTAGTAGGTATGAACACTGAAGCTTTCTTT. It is translated as CASSLVGMNTEAFF. The V call is TRBV28, the J call TRBJ1-1; D is unresolved. Trimming cost V 2 bases and J 0 bases, with 7 bases left between them. This CDR3 has 14 amino acids. CDR1 is MDHEN and CDR2 is SYDVKM in the germline V gene.

V gene TRBV27 combines with J gene TRBJ2-5; 9 bases are shared with TRBD2. The junction had 13 bases not matched to a gene; V was cut back by 6 bases and J by 5 bases. The CDR3 has 16 amino acids. Germline loops: CDR1 MNHEY, CDR2 SMNVEV (reference sequence). Here the CDR3 DNA reads TGTGCCAGCAGGAGGTTAGCGGGGGCCAGGGGGGAGACCCAGTACTTC. Translation gives CASRRLAGARGETQYF.

The chain joins TRBV7-7 to TRBJ1-4, with D possibly matching TRBD1 (5 bases). CDR3 size: 14 residues. Per germline, CDR1 SSHAT and CDR2 FNYEAQ (reference sequence). The CDR3 is CASGIGTANEKLFF. The CDR3 bases are TGTGCTAGCGGAATCGGGACGGCTAATGAAAAACTGTTTTTT.

The rearrangement joins TRBV6-5 to TRBJ1-5; TRBD1 might be the D (6 bases). CDR3 size: 14 residues. The V gene's germline CDR1 is MNHEY and CDR2 SVGAGI. V was trimmed by 5 bases and J by 1 base, leaving 9 bases between them. This chain's CDR3 is CASSLRGSNQPQHF. The CDR3 bases are TGTGCCAGCAGTCTCAGGGGAAGCAATCAGCCCCAGCATTTT.

A few counts support this clone. The gene calls are TRBV6-6 and TRBJ1-1, with TRBD1 matching 9 bases. The CDR3 runs 15 residues. Germline V gene sequence: CDR1 MNHNY, CDR2 SVGAGI (reference sequence). J gave up 0 bases and V 7 bases, and 6 bases lay outside the gene matches. CDR3 DNA sequence: TGTGCCAGCAAGAACAGGGGGCACCTGAACACTGAAGCTTTCTTT. Translating gives CASKNRGHLNTEAFF.

The chain is built from TRBV11-2 and TRBJ1-6, with D unclear. This CDR3 contains 14 residues. V was cut by 0 bases and J by 9 bases, with 9 bases left in between. Germline V gives CDR1 SGHAT, CDR2 FQNNGV. The CDR3 DNA reads as TGTGCCAGCAGCTTAGATCGGCGGGTTTCACCCCTCCACTTT. Encoded protein: CASSLDRRVSPLHF.

CDR3 DNA: TGTGCCATCAGTGAGACGCCCGGGACAGGACTCACAGGAGCTTTCTTT. It specifies CAISETPGTGLTGAFF. This rearrangement joins TRBV10-3 to TRBJ1-1; the match to TRBD1 covers 8 bases. Trimming cost V 2 bases and J 10 bases; bases outside gene matches: 15. Germline V gene lookup returns CDR1 ENHRY and CDR2 SYGVKD. There are 16 residues in the CDR3.

The V gene is TRBV7-8, the J gene TRBJ1-4; 8 positions match TRBD1. The junction had 13 bases not matched to a gene; V was cut back by 1 base and J by 0 bases. CDR3 length: 20 residues. Looked up from germline, CDR1 is SGHVS and CDR2 is FQNEAQ. The CDR3 protein is CASSLVGRAGGMTTNEKLFF. CDR3 coding DNA: TGTGCCAGCAGCTTAGTCGGGCGGGCAGGGGGCATGACAACTAATGAAAAACTGTTTTTT.

V usage is TRBV4-3 and J usage is TRBJ2-1, with 8 bases aligning to TRBD2. Germline CDR1 and CDR2: LGHNA and YSLEER. The CDR3 is 15 amino acids. After removal of 0 bases from V and 7 bases from J, the junction contained 5 bases not matched to a gene. The CDR3 DNA sequence: TGCGCCAGCAGCCAAGAGTTCGGGGGGGTAAATGAGCAGTTCTTC. It encodes CASSQEFGGVNEQFF.

This clone was detected a few times. The V gene is TRBV11-2, the J gene TRBJ2-5; 11 bases fit TRBD2. Unmatched junction bases numbered 5, after V lost 5 bases and J lost 0 bases. The CDR3 is 16 amino acids. From germline, CDR1 is SGHAT and CDR2 FQNNGV. The CDR3 here is CASSPRTSGYQETQYF. The CDR3 region has the DNA TGTGCCAGCAGCCCTCGGACTAGCGGGTACCAAGAGACCCAGTACTTC.

This clone turned up a few times. The chain joins TRBV6-1 to TRBJ2-2, with 7 positions matching TRBD1. Germline CDR1 MNHNS, CDR2 SASEGT. J gave up 3 bases and V 10 bases, and 5 bases lay outside the gene matches. The CDR3 extends over 13 amino acids. The CDR3 DNA reads as TGTGCCATCCGGACAGGATACACCGGGGAGCTGTTTTTT. Amino acids: CAIRTGYTGELFF.

On this clone itself: The junction departs from germline at one end; a sequencing error may be responsible. This chain uses TRBV6-1 with TRBJ1-1, with D possibly matching TRBD1 (5 bases). Per germline, CDR1 MNHNS and CDR2 SASEGT. The CDR3 consists of 11 residues. CDR3 residues: CASSVTRDVQF. The CDR3 DNA sequence: TGTGCCAGCAGTGTAACCCGGGACGTCCAATTT.

In DNA, the CDR3 is TGTGCCACCAGCGAGAACAGGTACCAAGAGACCCAGTACTTC. It codes for CATSENRYQETQYF. The chain uses TRBV15 and TRBJ2-5, with D possibly TRBD1 on 5 matching bases. Germline V gives CDR1 LNHNV, CDR2 YYDKDF (reference sequence). This CDR3 region has 14 residues. V was pared by 5 bases and J by 0 bases, with 10 bases between.

The V gene is TRBV11-2, the J gene TRBJ2-1, with TRBD1 as a possible D gene (5 bases). V was pared by 1 base and J by 4 bases, with 8 bases between. Germline loops: CDR1 SGHAT, CDR2 FQNNGV. This CDR3 is built from 14 residues. The CDR3 nucleotides read TGTGCCAGCAGCTTAGGGGGCGGATACAATGAGCAGTTCTTC. Its translation: CASSLGGGYNEQFF. Filled out from reference TRBV11-2 and TRBJ2-1, the complete variable domain reads EAGVAQSPRYKIIEKRQSVAFWCNPISGHATLYWYQQILGQGPKLLIQFQNNGVVDDSQLPKDRFSAERLKGVDSTLKIQPAKLEDSAVYLCASSLGGGYNEQFFGPGTRLTVL.